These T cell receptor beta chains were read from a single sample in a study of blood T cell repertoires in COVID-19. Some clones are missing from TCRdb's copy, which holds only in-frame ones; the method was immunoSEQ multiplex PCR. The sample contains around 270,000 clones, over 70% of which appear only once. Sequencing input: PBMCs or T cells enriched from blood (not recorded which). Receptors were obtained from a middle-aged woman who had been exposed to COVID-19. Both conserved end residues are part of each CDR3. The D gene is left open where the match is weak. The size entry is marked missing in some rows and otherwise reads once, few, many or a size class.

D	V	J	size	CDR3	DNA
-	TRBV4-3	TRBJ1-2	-	CASRPGLVANYGYTF	TGCGCCAGCAGGCCGGGACTCGTGGCTAACTATGGCTACACCTTC
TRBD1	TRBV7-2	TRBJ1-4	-	CASSGRQGAREKLFF	TGTGCCAGCAGCGGTAGACAGGGGGCAAGAGAAAAACTGTTTTTT
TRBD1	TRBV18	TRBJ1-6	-	CASSRDRGGYNSPLHF	TGTGCCAGCTCGCGGGACAGGGGGGGCTATAATTCACCCCTCCACTTT
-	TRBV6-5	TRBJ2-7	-	CASGEGYEQYF	TGTGCCAGCGGAGAGGGCTACGAGCAGTACTTC
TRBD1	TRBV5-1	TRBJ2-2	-	CASSGQGNTGELFF	TGCGCCAGCAGTGGACAGGGGAACACCGGGGAGCTGTTTTTT
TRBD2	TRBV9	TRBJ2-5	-	CASSASNLAGVETQYF	TGTGCCAGCAGCGCCAGCAATCTAGCGGGAGTTGAGACCCAGTACTTC
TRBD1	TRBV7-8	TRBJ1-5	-	CASSLGGQGASAHQPQHF	TGTGCCAGCAGCTTAGGAGGACAGGGGGCGTCAGCTCATCAGCCCCAGCATTTT
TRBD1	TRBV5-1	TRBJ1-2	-	CASSIDRDYGYTF	TGCGCCAGCAGCATAGACAGGGATTATGGCTACACCTTC
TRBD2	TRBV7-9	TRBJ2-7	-	CASNGLAGYHEQYF	TGTGCCAGCAACGGACTAGCGGGGTATCACGAGCAGTACTTC
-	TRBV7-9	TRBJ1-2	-	CASRDTGYTF	TGTGCCAGCAGAGACACAGGCTACACCTTC
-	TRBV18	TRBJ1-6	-	CASRDTINSPLHF	TGTGCCAGCCGGGACACCATTAATTCACCCCTCCACTTT
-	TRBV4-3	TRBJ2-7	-	CASSYQSGHPYEQYF	TGCGCCAGCAGCTATCAGTCAGGACACCCCTACGAGCAGTACTTC
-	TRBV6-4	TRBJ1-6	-	CASSPDASNSPLHF	TGTGCCAGCAGCCCAGACGCTAGTAATTCACCCCTCCACTTT
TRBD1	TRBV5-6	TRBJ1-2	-	CASSFVGGQGRYGYTF	TGTGCCAGCAGCTTCGTGGGGGGACAGGGGCGCTATGGCTACACCTTC
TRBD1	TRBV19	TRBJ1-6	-	CASSRDRESSYNSPLHF	TGTGCCAGTAGCCGGGACAGAGAGAGCTCCTATAATTCACCCCTCCACTTT
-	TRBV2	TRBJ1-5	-	CASSADWEDRNQPQHF	TGTGCCAGCAGTGCGGACTGGGAGGACCGCAATCAGCCCCAGCATTTT
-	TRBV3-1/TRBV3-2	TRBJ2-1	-	CASSQRKNPRNNEQFF	TGTGCCAGCAGCCAGCGGAAAAATCCACGCAACAATGAGCAGTTCTTC
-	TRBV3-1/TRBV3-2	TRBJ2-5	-	CASSLRGQPRVAETQYF	TGTGCCAGCAGCCTCAGGGGCCAGCCAAGAGTTGCGGAGACCCAGTACTTC
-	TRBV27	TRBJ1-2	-	CASSPIGGLDGYTF	TGTGCCAGCAGTCCCATTGGGGGGTTAGATGGCTACACCTTC
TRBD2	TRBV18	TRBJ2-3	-	CASSPPGVAGPGDTQYF	TGTGCCAGCTCCCCCCCCGGGGTAGCGGGGCCCGGGGATACGCAGTATTTT
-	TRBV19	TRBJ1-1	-	CASSNPGAQLNTEAFF	TGTGCCAGTAGTAACCCGGGAGCACAGCTGAACACTGAAGCTTTCTTT
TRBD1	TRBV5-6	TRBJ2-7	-	CASSPYWTGGLYEQYF	TGTGCCAGCAGCCCTTACTGGACAGGGGGCCTCTACGAGCAGTACTTC
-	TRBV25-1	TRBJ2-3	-	CASRAIAKGSASTDTQYF	TGTGCCAGCAGGGCAATAGCTAAAGGCAGCGCAAGCACAGATACGCAGTATTTT
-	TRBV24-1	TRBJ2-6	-	CATSDSFSGANVLTF	TGTGCCACCAGTGATTCCTTTTCTGGGGCCAACGTCCTGACTTTC
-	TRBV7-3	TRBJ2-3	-	CASSLLGGRTDTQYF	TGTGCCAGCAGCTTACTGGGGGGGCGGACAGATACGCAGTATTTT
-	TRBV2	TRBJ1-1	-	CASSFEGNTEAFF	TGTGCCAGCAGCTTCGAGGGAAACACTGAAGCTTTCTTT
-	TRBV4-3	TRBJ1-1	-	CASSQGSEGDTEAFF	TGCGCCAGCAGCCAAGGTTCGGAGGGCGACACTGAAGCTTTCTTT
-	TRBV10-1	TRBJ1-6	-	CASSEWRGLRSPLHF	TGCGCCAGCAGTGAGTGGCGGGGCTTACGTTCACCCCTCCACTTT
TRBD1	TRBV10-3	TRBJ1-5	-	CAISEGPDRDDYSNQPQHF	TGTGCCATCAGTGAGGGGCCGGACAGGGACGATTATAGCAATCAGCCCCAGCATTTT
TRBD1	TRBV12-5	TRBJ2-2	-	CASGLVVDRWNTGELFF	TGTGCTAGTGGTTTGGTAGTGGACAGGTGGAACACCGGGGAGCTGTTTTTT
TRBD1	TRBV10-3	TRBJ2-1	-	CAIGQGIENEQFF	TGTGCCATCGGACAGGGGATTGAGAATGAGCAGTTCTTC
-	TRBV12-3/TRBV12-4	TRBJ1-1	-	CASSFGSYAEAFF	TGTGCCAGCAGTTTTGGGAGCTACGCTGAAGCTTTCTTT
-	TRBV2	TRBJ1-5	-	CASRDRLSNQPQHF	TGTGCCAGCAGGGACAGATTAAGCAATCAGCCCCAGCATTTT
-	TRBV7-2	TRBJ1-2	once	CASSLEPMGNYGYTF	TGTGCCAGCAGCTTAGAACCGATGGGCAATTACGGCTACACCTTC
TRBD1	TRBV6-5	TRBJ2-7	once	CASSYSGTATYEQYF	TGTGCCAGCAGTTACTCGGGGACAGCTACCTACGAGCAGTACTTC
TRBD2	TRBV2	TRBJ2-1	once	CASSLTSRYEQFF	TGTGCCAGCAGCTTGACTAGCAGGTATGAGCAGTTCTTC
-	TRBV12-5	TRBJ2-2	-	CASGQIGGTTGELFF	TGTGCTAGTGGTCAGATTGGCGGGACCACCGGGGAGCTGTTTTTT
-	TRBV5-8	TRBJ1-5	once	CASSDRVSNQPQHF	TGTGCCAGCAGCGACCGGGTCTCAAATCAGCCCCAGCATTTT
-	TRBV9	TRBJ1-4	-	CASSVGPGNEKLFF	TGTGCCAGCAGCGTAGGGCCTGGTAATGAAAAACTGTTTTTT
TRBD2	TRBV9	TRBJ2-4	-	CASSVAGGNIQYF	TGTGCCAGCAGCGTAGCGGGAGGAAACATTCAGTACTTC
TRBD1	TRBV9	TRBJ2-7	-	CASSGPGQFSYEQYF	TGTGCCAGCAGCGGACCGGGACAGTTCTCCTACGAGCAGTACTTC
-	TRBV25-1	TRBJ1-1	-	CASTGQRVNTEAFF	TGTGCCAGCACTGGACAGCGAGTGAACACTGAAGCTTTCTTT
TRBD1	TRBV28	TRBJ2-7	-	CASSLRQGAFYEQYF	TGTGCCAGCAGTTTAAGACAGGGGGCTTTTTACGAGCAGTACTTC
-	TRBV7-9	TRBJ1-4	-	CASSSGLGGGTNEKLFF	TGTGCCAGCAGCTCAGGCTTGGGGGGAGGAACTAATGAAAAACTGTTTTTT
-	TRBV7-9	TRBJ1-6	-	CASSPADRSNNSPLHF	TGTGCCAGCAGCCCCGCGGACAGATCAAATAATTCACCCCTCCACTTT
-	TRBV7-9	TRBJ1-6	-	CASSLTGRESPLHF	TGTGCCAGCAGCTTAACAGGGCGAGAATCACCCCTCCACTTT
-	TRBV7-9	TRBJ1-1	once	CASGDYRDSTEAFF	TGTGCCAGCGGAGATTACAGGGATTCCACTGAAGCTTTCTTT
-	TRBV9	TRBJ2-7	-	CASSVAGEPYEQYF	TGTGCCAGCAGCGTAGCGGGGGAACCCTACGAGCAGTACTTC